This TCR beta chain was documented in a study of shared clonotypes between healthy human individuals. Original analysis: As immunoSEQ supplied junction-only sequences (without quality scores), filtering differed. The repertoire was sequenced with immunoSEQ multiplex PCR; TCRdb's copy has only in-frame clones and lacks some. V and J calls and clone size are copied from that table; D and trimming were computed from the DNA. Among around 510,000 clones listed, about 96% were seen once. The study's findings and limits: Generally, naive subsets (rather than memory subsets) showed larger estimated richness.

On this clone: What it binds is not known.

CDR3 size: 15 residues. Germline assignment: CDR1 MNHEY and CDR2 SMNVEV (reference sequence). Trimming took off 5 bases at V and 0 bases at J, with 14 bases between the two ends. The sample taken for sequencing was naive CD4+ T cells sorted from blood. As to subset: CD45RA+ positively selected. The chain couples TRBV27 to TRBJ2-7; D is ambiguous. This TCR was sampled from a woman in her thirties in good health. The CDR3 bases are TGTGCCAGCAGTCCGACGACAACACGCTCCTACGAGCAGTACTTC. Translation gives CASSPTTTRSYEQYF.